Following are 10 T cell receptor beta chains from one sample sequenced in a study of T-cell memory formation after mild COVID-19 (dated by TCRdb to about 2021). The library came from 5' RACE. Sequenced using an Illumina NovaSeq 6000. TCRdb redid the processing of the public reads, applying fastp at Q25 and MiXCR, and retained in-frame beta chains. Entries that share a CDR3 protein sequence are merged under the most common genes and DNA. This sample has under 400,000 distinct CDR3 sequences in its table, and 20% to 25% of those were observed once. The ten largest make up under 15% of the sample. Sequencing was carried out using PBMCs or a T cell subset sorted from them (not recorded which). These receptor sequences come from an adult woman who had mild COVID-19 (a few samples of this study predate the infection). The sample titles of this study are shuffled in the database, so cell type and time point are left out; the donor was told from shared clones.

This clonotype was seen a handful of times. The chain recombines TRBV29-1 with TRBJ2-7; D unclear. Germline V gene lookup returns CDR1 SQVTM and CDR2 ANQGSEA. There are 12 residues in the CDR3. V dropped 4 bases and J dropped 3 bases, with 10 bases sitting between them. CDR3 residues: CSVVFESYEQYF. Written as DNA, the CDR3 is TGCAGCGTTGTGTTTGAGAGCTACGAGCAGTACTTC.

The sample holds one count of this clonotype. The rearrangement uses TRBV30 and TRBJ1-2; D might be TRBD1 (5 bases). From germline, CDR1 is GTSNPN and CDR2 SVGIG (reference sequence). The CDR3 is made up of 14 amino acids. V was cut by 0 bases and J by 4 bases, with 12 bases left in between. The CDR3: CAWSVAGSGYGYTF. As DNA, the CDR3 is TGTGCCTGGAGTGTCGCAGGGTCGGGCTATGGCTACACCTTC.

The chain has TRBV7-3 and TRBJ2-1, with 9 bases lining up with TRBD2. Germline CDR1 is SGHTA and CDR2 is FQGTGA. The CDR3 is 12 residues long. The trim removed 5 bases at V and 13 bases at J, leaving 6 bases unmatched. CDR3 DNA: TGTGCCAGCAGCAGCTTAGCGGGGGTTCAGTTCTTC. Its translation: CASSSLAGVQFF. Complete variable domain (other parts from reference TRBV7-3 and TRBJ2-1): GAGVSQTPSNKVTEKGKYVELRCDPISGHTALYWYRQSLGQGPEFLIYFQGTGAADDSGLPNDRFFAVRPEGSVSTLKIQRTERGDSAVYLCASSSLAGVQFFGPGTRLTVL.

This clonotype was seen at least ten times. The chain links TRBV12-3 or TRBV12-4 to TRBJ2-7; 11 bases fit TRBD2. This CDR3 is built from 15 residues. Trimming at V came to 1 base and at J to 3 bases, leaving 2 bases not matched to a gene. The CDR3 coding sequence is TGTGCCAGCAGTTTAGGACTAGCGGGACTCTACGAGCAGTACTTC. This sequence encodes CASSLGLAGLYEQYF.

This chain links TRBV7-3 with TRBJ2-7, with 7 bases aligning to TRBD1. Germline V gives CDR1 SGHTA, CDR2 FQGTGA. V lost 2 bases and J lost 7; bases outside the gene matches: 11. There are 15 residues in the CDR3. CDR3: CASSLAGTANGEQYF. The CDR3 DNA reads TGTGCCAGCAGCTTAGCCGGGACAGCAAATGGAGAGCAGTACTTC.

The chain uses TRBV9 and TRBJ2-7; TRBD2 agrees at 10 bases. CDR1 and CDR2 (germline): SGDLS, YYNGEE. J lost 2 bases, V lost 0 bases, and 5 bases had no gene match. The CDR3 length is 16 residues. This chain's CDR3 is CASSVGSSGSTYEQYF. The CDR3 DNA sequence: TGTGCCAGCAGCGTAGGTTCTAGCGGGAGTACCTACGAGCAGTACTTC. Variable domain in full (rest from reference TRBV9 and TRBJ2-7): DSGVTQTPKHLITATGQRVTLRCSPRSGDLSVYWYQQSLDQGLQFLIQYYNGEERAKGNILERFSAQQFPDLHSELNLSSLELGDSALYFCASSVGSSGSTYEQYFGPGTRLTVT.

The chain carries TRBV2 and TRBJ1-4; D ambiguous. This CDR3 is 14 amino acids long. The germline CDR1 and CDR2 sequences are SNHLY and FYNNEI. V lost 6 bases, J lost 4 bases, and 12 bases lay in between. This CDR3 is CASRPLGINEKLFF. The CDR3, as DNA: TGTGCCAGCAGGCCCCTGGGGATTAATGAAAAACTGTTTTTT.

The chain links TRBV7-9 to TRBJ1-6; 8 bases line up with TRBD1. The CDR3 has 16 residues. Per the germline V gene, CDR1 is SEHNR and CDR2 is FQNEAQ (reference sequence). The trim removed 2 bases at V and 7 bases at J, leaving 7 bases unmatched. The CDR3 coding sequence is TGTGCCAGCAGCTTATGGGCAGGGGGCCCCAATTCACCCCTCCACTTT. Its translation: CASSLWAGGPNSPLHF.

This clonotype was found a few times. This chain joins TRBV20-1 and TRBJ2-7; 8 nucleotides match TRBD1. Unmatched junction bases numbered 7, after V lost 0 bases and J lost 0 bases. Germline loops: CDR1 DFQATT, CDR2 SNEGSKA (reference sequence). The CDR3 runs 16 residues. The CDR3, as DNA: TGCAGTGCTAGAGACCTGGACAGGGCGAGCTCCTACGAGCAGTACTTC. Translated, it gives CSARDLDRASSYEQYF.

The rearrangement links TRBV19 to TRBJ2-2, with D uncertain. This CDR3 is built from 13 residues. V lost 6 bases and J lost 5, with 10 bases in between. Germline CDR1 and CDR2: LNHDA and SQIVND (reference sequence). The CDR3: CASRDGRTGELFF. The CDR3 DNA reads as TGTGCCAGTAGAGACGGACGAACCGGGGAGCTGTTTTTT.